The rows below give T cell receptor beta chains drawn from one sample of a study of blood T cell repertoires in COVID-19. TCRdb's copy holds only in-frame clones and misses some; the assay was immunoSEQ multiplex PCR. The repertoire has 95,000 to 150,000 clones, approximately 80% of them found once; the top ten carry approximately 4.2%. The sample consisted of peripheral blood. The receptors here all came from a woman aged 80 or older with acute or convalescent COVID-19. Each CDR3 is given with its conserved first and last residue. Fields, in order: V gene, D gene, J gene, clone size, CDR3 protein, CDR3 DNA. The D gene is left open where the match is weak. Where a row states a size, it is once, few, many or the class of an expanded clone; other rows omit it.

TRBV4-1	NA	TRBJ1-3	once	CASSQRGGTGSSGNTIYF	TGCGCCAGCAGCCAAAGAGGAGGAACAGGGAGCTCTGGAAACACCATATATTTT
TRBV6-2/TRBV6-3	NA	TRBJ2-4	few	CASSSPDYIAKNIQYF	TGTGCCAGCAGTTCCCCGGACTACATAGCCAAAAACATTCAGTACTTC
TRBV6-5	NA	TRBJ2-1	NA	CASSYSRVKFF	TGTGCCAGCAGTTATTCCAGGGTGAAGTTCTTC
TRBV30	NA	TRBJ1-5	NA	CAWSRGNQPQHF	TGTGCCTGGTCGAGGGGGAATCAGCCCCAGCATTTT
TRBV5-8	NA	TRBJ1-1	NA	CASSLGQAHTEAFF	TGTGCCAGCAGCTTGGGACAGGCCCACACTGAAGCTTTCTTT
TRBV28	NA	TRBJ2-2	few	CASGWGRNTGELFF	TGTGCCAGCGGCTGGGGCAGAAATACCGGGGAGCTGTTTTTT
TRBV7-2	NA	TRBJ1-1	NA	CASSFGEDTEAFF	TGTGCCAGCAGCTTCGGGGAGGATACTGAAGCTTTCTTT
TRBV2	NA	TRBJ2-5	NA	CASSDPQGGVETQYF	TGTGCCAGCAGTGATCCCCAGGGAGGCGTTGAGACCCAGTACTTC
TRBV27	NA	TRBJ1-2	NA	CASSLDPRQGHNYGYTF	TGTGCCAGCAGTTTAGACCCCAGGCAGGGTCACAACTATGGCTACACCTTC
TRBV30	NA	TRBJ1-2	NA	CAWRLGGKSNYGYTF	TGTGCCTGGAGACTGGGAGGGAAGAGCAACTATGGCTACACCTTC
TRBV30	NA	TRBJ1-3	once	CAWLGERGGNTIYF	TGTGCCTGGCTAGGGGAAAGGGGTGGAAACACCATATATTTT
TRBV15	NA	TRBJ2-7	NA	CATSRDNKEGTRQYF	TGTGCCACCAGCAGAGATAATAAAGAGGGCACGAGGCAGTACTTC
TRBV19	NA	TRBJ2-2	NA	CASSMLRANTGELFF	TGTGCCAGTAGTATGTTGAGAGCGAACACCGGGGAGCTGTTTTTT
TRBV5-8	TRBD1	TRBJ2-5	NA	CASTNRGVTQYF	TGTGCCAGCACGAACAGGGGGGTGACCCAGTACTTC
TRBV28	NA	TRBJ2-2	NA	CASSLAGGNTGELFF	TGTGCCAGCAGTTTGGCGGGCGGTAACACCGGGGAGCTGTTTTTT